The clone carrying this T cell receptor (beta chain) was observed many times. This sample is drawn from a study of T cells in Graves' hyperthyroidism and ophthalmopathy. What was amplified from RNA transcripts were TCR beta CDR3 regions. The HTBI primer set drove a first-round RT-PCR of the TCR CDR3. TCRdb fed the multiplex PCR reads into MiXCR, producing one record per CDR3 protein. The sample includes 450,000 to 550,000 distinct CDR3 sequences, 24% of them seen just once. The TCR originated in a woman under 40 with Graves' ophthalmopathy. The sequenced material came from blood.

The CDR3 DNA reads as TGCGCCAGCAGCTTGAGGGGGGGCGAAGCTAACTATGGCTACACCTTC. This encodes CASSLRGGEANYGYTF. The J gene is TRBJ1-2, the V gene TRBV5-1, with a weak D call TRBD1 (6 bases). Looked up from germline, CDR1 is SGHRS and CDR2 is YFSETQ. V was trimmed by 1 base and J by 0 bases, leaving 13 bases between them. The CDR3 consists of 16 residues.